This T cell receptor beta chain was retrieved from a study of T-cell reconstitution after alpha-beta-depleted transplantation in children (dated by TCRdb to between 2015 and 2016). Regarding the research as a whole: The study quantitatively tracked T-cell immune reconstitution after TCRalphabeta/CD19-depleted allogeneic hematopoietic cell transplantation in children using TCR repertoire profiling.

Libraries were built with PCR. These reads were obtained on an Illumina HiSeq 2500. TCR library preparation used molecular barcoding, with unique molecular identifiers applied to normalize quantification of the TCRbeta repertoire. TCRdb reanalyzed the raw reads on its own, using fastp at Q25 for trimming and MiXCR for clone calling, and kept in-frame beta chains. Rows matching on CDR3 protein sequence are summarized as one entry with the most common DNA and genes. The sample table lists 480,000 or so distinct CDR3 sequences, approximately 10% of them with a count of one. Clones ranked in the top ten supply just over 2% of the sample. The sample's treatment or condition label, in plain terms: allogeneic hematopoietic cell transplantation with graft depleted of TCRalphabeta T cells and CD19 B cells. The transplant recipients were children given TCRalphabeta/CD19-depleted allogeneic hematopoietic cell grafts.

This clonotype was seen at least ten times. It lacks a known antigen. Per-nucleotide qualities are absent, and no much larger clonotype sits a single base away. The research as a whole found: The frequencies of hyperexpanded clones fell over the following months, and after one year, T-cell counts and TCRbeta diversity were mostly attributed to newly produced T cells. The apparently early recovery of alphabetaT-cell counts about two months after transplant reportedly depended on only several hundred rapidly expanded clones that came from non-depleted graft cells. In some patients, high TCRbeta diversity at day 60 was attributed to recipient T cells and intrathymic progenitors that had survived conditioning.

Via the germline V gene (reference sequence), CDR1 is MNHNY and CDR2 SVGAGI. V and J lose 5 bases and 8 bases, and a span of 13 bases separates them. From the cysteine up to the phenylalanine, the CDR3 has a length of 13 residues. The only DNA kept is the CDR3, 39 bases in frame from the first base. The clonotype was recovered from a child between 2 and 9 years old with inherited bone marrow failure, due to receive a stem cell transplant. The sequenced sample was PBMCs, obtained before TCRalphabeta/CD19-depleted stem cell transplant. This sequence uses TRBV6-6 and TRBJ2-1, with no confidently assigned D gene. The CDR3 is CASSPFVWDEQFF. DNA sequence: TGTGCCAGCAGTCCCTTTGTCTGGGATGAGCAGTTCTTC.